This T cell receptor beta chain was sequenced in a study of cytomegalovirus exposure and HLA in healthy donors. There are 16 residues in the CDR3. In germline, CDR1 is SGHKS, CDR2 YYEKEE (reference sequence). V lost 4 bases, J lost 5 bases, and 22 bases lay in between. Study-level findings and limits: In an earlier analysis, most TCR beta V segments were productive about 87% or about 30% of the time. Available immune exposure information was restricted to CMV serostatus only. Excluded: some indistinguishable V segments such as TRBV6-2 and TRBV6-3. Accurate prediction of HLA-A and HLA-B alleles (for most subjects) was reportedly achieved from TCR beta sequences.

With regard to this clone: Its specificity is not known.

Primers included in the PCR were 60 Vbeta and 13 Jbeta primers. TCRdb's table, derived via immunoSEQ multiplex PCR, lists solely in-frame clones and lacks some. Seen here are 100,000 to 150,000 clones, more than 75% observed once, and the top ten hold approximately 11%. This TCR was recovered from a man aged 25-40 years in good health and CMV-seropositive. The material sequenced was PBMCs. The rearrangement joins TRBV5-5 to TRBJ2-7; D may be TRBD1 (6 bases). The CDR3 is CASSDSGTLLVNEQYF. The CDR3 nucleotides are TGTGCCAGCAGCGACTCCGGGACACTTCTAGTGAACGAGCAGTACTTC.